The 22 T cell receptor beta chains below were found in one sample sequenced in a study of OX40 agonist ivuxolimab in advanced cancers. Library preparation was by the immunoSEQ multiplex PCR assay. TCRdb mirrors the immuneACCESS table, restricted to in-frame sequences. Some clones are absent from its copies; in checked studies, under half trace to an unresolved V gene, and the reason for the others is unknown. Here the sample has 43,000 or so clones; over 80% occur a single time. The ten top clones hold 6% of the sample. Sequencing used CD4+ or CD8+ T cells sorted from blood, obtained in a trial of the OX40 agonist ivuxolimab. These receptors were obtained from an adult with an advanced solid tumor such as melanoma, head and neck, liver or kidney cancer.

This clone was seen a single time. This rearrangement joins TRBV27 to TRBJ2-1; D might be TRBD2 (5 bases). Germline V CDR1 and CDR2: MNHEY, SMNVEV (reference sequence). The CDR3 sequence is 17 residues long. Trimming stripped 4 bases from V and 0 bases from J, with 16 bases between. The CDR3 sequence: CASSSDYGLLSYNEQFF. The DNA for the CDR3 is TGTGCCAGCAGTTCAGATTACGGACTGCTCTCCTACAATGAGCAGTTCTTC.

The V call is TRBV18, the J call TRBJ1-1, with D unresolved. Trimming stripped 0 bases from V and 4 bases from J, with 9 bases between. CDR3 length: 14 amino acids. Germline V gene lookup returns CDR1 KGHSH and CDR2 LQKENI. The CDR3 nucleotides are TGTGCCAGCTCACCACCATCTGTCTCCACTGAAGCTTTCTTT. Translation: CASSPPSVSTEAFF.

This chain links TRBV6-1 with TRBJ1-3; D ambiguous. Germline CDR1 is MNHNS and CDR2 is SASEGT. Trimming stripped 0 bases from V and 5 bases from J, with 5 bases between. The CDR3 is 13 residues long. In DNA, the CDR3 is TGTGCCAGCAGTGAAGCAGCCCGAAACACCATATATTTT. It translates to CASSEAARNTIYF.

This clone was picked up one time. Germline and junction disagree at one end, which may indicate a read error. This chain links TRBV6-1 with TRBJ2-7, with 9 bases lining up with TRBD1. The CDR3 spans 16 residues. Germline loops: CDR1 MNHNS, CDR2 SASEGT. The CDR3 coding sequence is TGTGCCAGCAGTGTAGCATTGCCGGGACAGGGCTACGGGCAGTACTTC. This encodes CASSVALPGQGYGQYF.

The J gene is TRBJ2-1, the V gene TRBV5-6, with 9 bases identical to TRBD2. CDR1 and CDR2 (germline): SGHDT, YYEEEE. The CDR3 runs 19 residues. The V and J ends lost 2 bases and 5 bases, in that order; junction bases with no gene match: 17. This CDR3 reads CASSFYARLAANPNNEQFF. The CDR3 nucleotides read TGTGCCAGCAGCTTTTACGCAAGACTAGCGGCAAACCCAAACAATGAGCAGTTCTTC. The variable domain in full, completed from reference TRBV5-6 and TRBJ2-1, reads DAGVTQSPTHLIKTRGQQVTLRCSPKSGHDTVSWYQQALGQGPQFIFQYYEEEERQRGNFPDRFSGHQFPNYSSELNVNALLLGDSALYLCASSFYARLAANPNNEQFFGPGTRLTVL.

This clone was observed a few times. The chain joins TRBV13 to TRBJ2-3; 7 bases line up with TRBD1. V trimming: 5 bases; J trimming: 2 bases; junction bases outside the gene matches: 4. CDR1 and CDR2 (germline): PRHDT, FYEKMQ (reference sequence). The CDR3 loop spans 14 amino acids. The CDR3, as DNA: TGTGCCAGCAGCCGACAGGGTCCCACAGATACGCAGTATTTT. It encodes CASSRQGPTDTQYF.

The chain employs TRBV2 and TRBJ1-5, with 7 bases that match TRBD1. After removal of 2 bases from V and 4 bases from J, the junction contained 5 bases not matched to a gene. CDR3 length equals 15 residues. Germline CDR1 and CDR2: SNHLY and FYNNEI. The CDR3 bases are TGTGCCAGCAGTGAAAGAACAGGGGAAAATCAGCCCCAGCATTTT. Its protein product is CASSERTGENQPQHF.

The chain uses TRBV30 and TRBJ1-1; D is unclear. The CDR3 totals 15 residues. The V and J ends lost 0 bases and 1 base respectively, with 12 bases between them. The germline V gene has CDR1 GTSNPN and CDR2 SVGIG (reference sequence). The CDR3 nucleotides are TGTGCCTGGAGTGTTATTGGACGGACGAACACTGAAGCTTTCTTT. Its translation: CAWSVIGRTNTEAFF. Drawing the rest from reference TRBV30 and TRBJ1-1, the complete variable domain is SQTIHQWPATLVQPVGSPLSLECTVEGTSNPNLYWYRQAAGRGLQLLFYSVGIGQISSEVPQNLSASRPQDRQFILSSKKLLLSDSGFYLCAWSVIGRTNTEAFFGQGTRLTVV.

The chain carries TRBV5-4 and TRBJ2-3, with D perhaps matching TRBD2 (5 bases). This CDR3 region has 16 residues. V shed 2 bases and J shed 0 bases, with 13 bases lying between them. Germline V gives CDR1 SGHNT, CDR2 YYREEE (reference sequence). The CDR3 DNA is TGTGCCAGCAGCTTAGGAGGTAGGGCTAGCACAGATACGCAGTATTTT. This sequence encodes CASSLGGRASTDTQYF. Looking up the rest from reference TRBV5-4 and TRBJ2-3 gives the full variable domain: ETGVTQSPTHLIKTRGQQVTLRCSSQSGHNTVSWYQQALGQGPQFIFQYYREEENGRGNFPPRFSGLQFPNYSSELNVNALELDDSALYLCASSLGGRASTDTQYFGPGTRLTVL.

V usage is TRBV10-3 and J usage is TRBJ2-1, with TRBD2 identical over 8 bases. CDR3 size: 17 residues. The V gene end was trimmed by 6 bases and the J gene end by 5 bases; junction bases not matched to a gene: 15. CDR1 is ENHRY and CDR2 is SYGVKD in the germline V gene. The CDR3 DNA is TGTGCCATCAGGAACGTTGGGAGACTAGCGCGAAACAATGAGCAGTTCTTC. It encodes CAIRNVGRLARNNEQFF.

This chain links TRBV2 with TRBJ2-1; the match to TRBD2 covers 12 bases. The CDR3 is 16 residues long. Germline lookup yields CDR1 SNHLY and CDR2 FYNNEI. Trimming took 3 bases from V and 8 from J; bases not matched to a gene: 8. The CDR3, as DNA: TGTGCCAGCAGTGAGTCCCCCGGGACTAGCGGGTATGAGCAGTTCTTC. It yields the protein CASSESPGTSGYEQFF.

V and J are TRBV28 and TRBJ2-7, with unresolved D. CDR1 is MDHEN and CDR2 is SYDVKM in the germline V gene. V shed 8 bases and J shed 6 bases, with 23 bases lying between them. There are 15 residues in the CDR3. DNA for the CDR3: TGTGCCAGCCCTTCAAACGGGCGACTGGTCTGCGAGCAGTACTTC. This sequence encodes CASPSNGRLVCEQYF.

The rearrangement joins TRBV6-5 to TRBJ1-5; 8 nucleotides line up with TRBD1. Unmatched junction bases numbered 2, after V lost 3 bases and J lost 4 bases. The CDR3 is made up of 14 amino acids. Germline assignment: CDR1 MNHEY and CDR2 SVGAGI. CDR3 amino acids: CASSYTGGNQPQHF. CDR3 bases: TGTGCCAGCAGTTATACAGGGGGGAATCAGCCCCAGCATTTT.

This chain connects TRBV19 to TRBJ2-7, with D unresolved. This CDR3 has 17 amino acids. Germline CDR1 reads LNHDA; CDR2 reads SQIVND (reference sequence). Trimming stripped 2 bases from V and 2 bases from J, with 19 bases between. In DNA form, the CDR3 reads TGTGCCAGTAGTATATCTCCTCCCGGGCCCAGAACCTACGAGCAGTACTTC. Protein: CASSISPPGPRTYEQYF.

The chain links TRBV11-2 to TRBJ2-3, with TRBD2 matching over 10 bases. The germline V gene has CDR1 SGHAT and CDR2 FQNNGV. Trimming took 5 bases from V and 4 from J; bases not matched to a gene: 9. The CDR3 has 16 residues. The CDR3 reads CASSILAGVSSDTQYF. The DNA for the CDR3 is TGTGCCAGCAGCATTCTAGCGGGAGTCAGTTCAGATACGCAGTATTTT.

The chain employs TRBV5-1 and TRBJ2-1; 7 bases line up with TRBD1. With V trimmed by 4 bases and J by 14 bases, 6 bases remained unmatched. This CDR3 comprises 11 residues. CDR1 and CDR2 from the germline V gene are SGHRS and YFSETQ. CDR3 in DNA: TGCGCCAGCAGCGAGGGACAGACAAAGTTCTTC. Amino acid sequence: CASSEGQTKFF. The variable domain in full, completed from reference TRBV5-1 and TRBJ2-1, reads KAGVTQTPRYLIKTRGQQVTLSCSPISGHRSVSWYQQTPGQGLQFLFEYFSETQRNKGNFPGRFSGRQFSNSRSEMNVSTLELGDSALYLCASSEGQTKFFGPGTRLTVL.

The rearrangement uses TRBV7-9 and TRBJ2-7; TRBD2 matches 8 bases. Germline V lookup: CDR1 SEHNR, CDR2 FQNEAQ (reference sequence). The V gene end was trimmed by 6 bases and the J gene end by 7 bases; junction bases not matched to a gene: 5. The CDR3 runs to 12 residues. CDR3 bases: TGTGCCAGCAGTGGGAGACTAGCGGAGCAGTACTTC. Translation gives CASSGRLAEQYF. The variable domain in full, with the rest retrieved from reference TRBV7-9 and TRBJ2-7, is DTGVSQNPRHKITKRGQNVTFRCDPISEHNRLYWYRQTLGQGPEFLTYFQNEAQLEKSRLLSDRFSAERPKGSFSTLEIQRTEQGDSAMYLCASSGRLAEQYFGPGTRLTVT.

The chain employs TRBV2 and TRBJ2-7; D may be TRBD1 (6 bases). Trimming cost V 2 bases and J 3 bases, with 11 bases left between them. The CDR3 contains 14 residues. The V gene's germline CDR1 is SNHLY and CDR2 FYNNEI. The CDR3 reads CASSESVQGYEQYF. DNA for the CDR3: TGTGCCAGCAGTGAATCGGTACAGGGCTACGAGCAGTACTTC.

V and J are TRBV6-6 and TRBJ2-7; D unclear. This CDR3 is 13 amino acids long. Per the germline V gene, CDR1 is MNHNY and CDR2 is SVGAGI (reference sequence). V lost 2 bases, J lost 4 bases, and 9 bases lay in between. This CDR3 is CASSYTIGYEQYF. CDR3 DNA sequence: TGTGCCAGCAGTTACACAATTGGGTACGAGCAGTACTTC.

The J gene is TRBJ1-5, the V gene TRBV19; 9 bases map to TRBD1. V shed 9 bases and J 1 base; nucleotides not matched to a gene: 16. In germline, CDR1 is LNHDA, CDR2 SQIVND (reference sequence). This CDR3 has 18 residues. CDR3 sequence reads: CASRRIGQGTGSNQPQHF. Written as DNA, the CDR3 is TGTGCCAGCAGGAGAATTGGACAGGGGACGGGAAGCAATCAGCCCCAGCATTTT.

A word on this clone: At one of its ends the junction is not consistent with the germline gene, which may arise from a read error. The chain carries TRBV7-7 and TRBJ2-1; 8 nucleotides line up with TRBD2. Germline V CDR1 and CDR2: SSHAT, FNYEAQ (reference sequence). The CDR3 loop spans 15 amino acids. Here the CDR3 reads CASSLGSGSLNEQFF. DNA of the CDR3: TGTGCTAGCAGCTTAGGCAGCGGGAGTCTCAATGAGCAGTTCTTC.

As to this clone: One end of the junction varies from germline; a read error may be responsible. The genes are TRBV7-7 and TRBJ2-1; 14 nucleotides match TRBD2. Germline V gene data show CDR1 as SSHAT and CDR2 as FNYEAQ (reference sequence). The CDR3 consists of 15 residues. The CDR3 loop is CASSPGLAGVVEQFF. In nucleotides, the CDR3 is TGTGCTAGCAGCCCGGGACTAGCGGGAGTGGTTGAGCAGTTCTTC.